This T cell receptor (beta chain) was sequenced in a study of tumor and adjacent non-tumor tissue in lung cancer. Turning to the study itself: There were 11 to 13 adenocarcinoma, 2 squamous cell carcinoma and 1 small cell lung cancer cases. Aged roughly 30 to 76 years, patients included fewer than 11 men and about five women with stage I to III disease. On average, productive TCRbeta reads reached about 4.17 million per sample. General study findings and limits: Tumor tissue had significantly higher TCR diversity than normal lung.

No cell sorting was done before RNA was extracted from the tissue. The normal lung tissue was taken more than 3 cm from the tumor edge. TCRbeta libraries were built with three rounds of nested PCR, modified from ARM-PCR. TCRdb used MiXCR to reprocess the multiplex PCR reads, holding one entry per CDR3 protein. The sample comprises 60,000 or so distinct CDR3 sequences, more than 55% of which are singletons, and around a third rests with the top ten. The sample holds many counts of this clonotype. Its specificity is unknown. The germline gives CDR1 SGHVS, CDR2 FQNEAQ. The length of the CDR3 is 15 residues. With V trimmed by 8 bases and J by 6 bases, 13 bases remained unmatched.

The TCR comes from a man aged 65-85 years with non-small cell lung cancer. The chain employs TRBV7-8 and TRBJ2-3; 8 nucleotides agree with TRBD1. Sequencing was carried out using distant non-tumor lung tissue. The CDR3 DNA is TGTGCCAGCGGACACGGGACAGGTTTCGGCGATACGCAGTATTTT. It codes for CASGHGTGFGDTQYF.